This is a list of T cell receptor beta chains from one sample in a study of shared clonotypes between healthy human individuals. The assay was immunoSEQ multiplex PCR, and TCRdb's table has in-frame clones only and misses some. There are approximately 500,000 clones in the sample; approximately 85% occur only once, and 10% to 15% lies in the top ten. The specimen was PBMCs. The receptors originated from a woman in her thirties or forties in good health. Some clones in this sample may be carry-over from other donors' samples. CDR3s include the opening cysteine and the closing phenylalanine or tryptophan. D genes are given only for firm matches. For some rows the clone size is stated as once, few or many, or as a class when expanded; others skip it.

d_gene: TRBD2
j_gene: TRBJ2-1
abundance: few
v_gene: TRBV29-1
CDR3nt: TGCAGCGTTGGGGGGGGTGTTAGCGGGAGATACAATGAGCAGTTCTTC
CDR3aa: CSVGGGVSGRYNEQFF

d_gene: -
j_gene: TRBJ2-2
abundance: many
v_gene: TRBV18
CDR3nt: TGTGCCAGCTCACCCAGCCCCAGGGGGGAGCTGTTTTTT
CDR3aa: CASSPSPRGELFF

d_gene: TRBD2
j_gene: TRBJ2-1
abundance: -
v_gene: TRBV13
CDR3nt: TGTGCCAGCAGCTTAGGCCCTAGCGGGAGCTTTTACAATGAGCAGTTCTTC
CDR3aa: CASSLGPSGSFYNEQFF

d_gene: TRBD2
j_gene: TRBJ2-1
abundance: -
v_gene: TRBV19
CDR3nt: TGTGCCAGTAAATATAGCGGGAGGGCCTACAATGAGCAGTTCTTC
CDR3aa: CASKYSGRAYNEQFF

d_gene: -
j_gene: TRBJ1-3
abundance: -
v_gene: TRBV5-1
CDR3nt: TGCGCCAGCAGCTTGGGGGGACCTGATTCTGGAAACACCATATATTTT
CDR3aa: CASSLGGPDSGNTIYF

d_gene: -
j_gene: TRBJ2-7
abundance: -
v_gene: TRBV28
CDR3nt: TGTGCCAGCAGTTTTGCAGGGTTAAACTCCTACGAGCAGTACTTC
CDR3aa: CASSFAGLNSYEQYF

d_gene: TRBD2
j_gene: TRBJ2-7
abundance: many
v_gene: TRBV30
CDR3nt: TGTGCCTGGAGTCTTTTAGCGGGAGGGCCCTCCAACGAGCAGTACTTC
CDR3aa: CAWSLLAGGPSNEQYF

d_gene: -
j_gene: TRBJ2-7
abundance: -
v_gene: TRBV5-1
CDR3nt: TGCGCCAGCAGCCCCAGGGGCCCTTCCTACGAGCAGTACTTC
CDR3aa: CASSPRGPSYEQYF

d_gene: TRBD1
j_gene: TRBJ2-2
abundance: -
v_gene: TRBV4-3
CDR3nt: TGCGCCAGCAGCCGGGGACAGGGTGGCACCGGGGAGCTGTTTTTT
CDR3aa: CASSRGQGGTGELFF

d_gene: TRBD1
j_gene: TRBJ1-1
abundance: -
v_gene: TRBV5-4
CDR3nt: TGTGCCAGCAATTGGGGGGACAGGCAAATGAACACTGAAGCTTTCTTT
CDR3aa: CASNWGDRQMNTEAFF

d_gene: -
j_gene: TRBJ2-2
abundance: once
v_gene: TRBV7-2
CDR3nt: TGTGCCAGCAGCCTCCAGGGCACCGGGGAGCTGTTTTTT
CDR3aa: CASSLQGTGELFF

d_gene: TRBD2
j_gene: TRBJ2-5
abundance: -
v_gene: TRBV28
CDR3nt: TGTGCCAGCAGCCCTCAGACTAGCGGGAAAGAGACCCAGTACTTC
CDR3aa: CASSPQTSGKETQYF

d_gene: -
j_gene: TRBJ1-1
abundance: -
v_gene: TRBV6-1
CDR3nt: TGTGCCAGCAGCCGACAGCTGCCGGGGGACACTGAAGCTTTCTTT
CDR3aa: CASSRQLPGDTEAFF

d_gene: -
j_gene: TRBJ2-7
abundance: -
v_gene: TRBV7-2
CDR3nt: TGTGCCAGCAGCTTAGCTATTGGCGTAGACTCCTACGAGCAGTACTTC
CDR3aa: CASSLAIGVDSYEQYF

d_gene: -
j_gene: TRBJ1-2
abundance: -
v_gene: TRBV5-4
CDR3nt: TGTGCCAGCAGCCCCGGACAGAAGAACTATGGCTACACCTTC
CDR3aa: CASSPGQKNYGYTF

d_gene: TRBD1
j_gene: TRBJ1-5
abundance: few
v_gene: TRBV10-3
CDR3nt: TGTGCCACCGGGACAGATAATCAGCCCCAGCATTTT
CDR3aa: CATGTDNQPQHF

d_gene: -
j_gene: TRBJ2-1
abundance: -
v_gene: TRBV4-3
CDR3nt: TGCGCCAGCAGCCAAGATACTAGCCGCAATGAGCAGTTCTTC
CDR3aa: CASSQDTSRNEQFF

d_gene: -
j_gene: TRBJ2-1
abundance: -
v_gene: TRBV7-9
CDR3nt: TGTGCAAGTCTCGCTAGCCCCCAAACTTACAATGAGCAGTTCTTC
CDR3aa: CASLASPQTYNEQFF

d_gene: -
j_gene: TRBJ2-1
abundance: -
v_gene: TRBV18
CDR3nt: TGTGCCAGCTCACCACTAGGGTTGCATGAGCAGTTCTTC
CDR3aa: CASSPLGLHEQFF

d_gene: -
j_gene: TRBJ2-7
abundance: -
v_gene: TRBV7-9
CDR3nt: TGTGCCAGCAGCTTCGACAGCAACTACGAGCAGTACTTC
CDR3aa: CASSFDSNYEQYF

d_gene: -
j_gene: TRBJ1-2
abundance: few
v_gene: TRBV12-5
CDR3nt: TGTGCTAGTGGTTACGGAGAGGGGCTCTATGGCTACACCTTC
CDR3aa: CASGYGEGLYGYTF

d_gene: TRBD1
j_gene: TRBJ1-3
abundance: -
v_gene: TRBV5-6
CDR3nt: TGTGCCAGCAGCGTACAGGGGAGGTCACTCTCTGGAAACACCATATATTTT
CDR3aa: CASSVQGRSLSGNTIYF